The subject of this entry is one T cell receptor (beta chain). The ends were cut back, 10 bases at V and 0 bases at J, with 13 bases in the middle. The germline gives CDR1 MNHEY, CDR2 SVGAGI. The CDR3 extends over 14 amino acids. This entry comes from a study of blood T cell repertoires in COVID-19. Study in general: In each case, the material was cDNA or gDNA derived from T cells, B-cell-depleted T cells, or PBMCs.

TCRdb keeps only in-frame clones here, not all; method: immunoSEQ multiplex PCR. In the table there are about 190,000 clones, about three quarters of which are singletons. The source of this sequence is a woman aged 80 or over with active or convalescent COVID-19. Source material: peripheral blood. The chain joins TRBV6-5 to TRBJ1-3; TRBD1 might be the D (5 bases). The CDR3 loop is CATTDSLSGNTIYF. As DNA, the CDR3 is TGTGCCACCACCGACAGTCTCTCTGGAAACACCATATATTTT.